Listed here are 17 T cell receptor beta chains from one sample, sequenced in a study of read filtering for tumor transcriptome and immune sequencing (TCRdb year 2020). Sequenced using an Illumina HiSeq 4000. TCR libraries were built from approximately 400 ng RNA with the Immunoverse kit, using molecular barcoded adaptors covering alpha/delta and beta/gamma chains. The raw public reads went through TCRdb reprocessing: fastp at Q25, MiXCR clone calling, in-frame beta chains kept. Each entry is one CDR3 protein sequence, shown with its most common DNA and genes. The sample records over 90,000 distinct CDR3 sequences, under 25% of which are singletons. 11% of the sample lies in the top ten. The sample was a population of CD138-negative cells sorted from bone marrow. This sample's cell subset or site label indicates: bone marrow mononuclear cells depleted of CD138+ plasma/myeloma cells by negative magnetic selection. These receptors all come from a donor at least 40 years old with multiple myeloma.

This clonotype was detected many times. CDR3 protein: CASSRRETQYF. The CDR3 nucleotides are TGTGCCAGCAGTAGAAGAGAGACCCAGTACTTC. This chain joins TRBV12-3 or TRBV12-4 and TRBJ2-5; unclear D gene. Trimming removed 5 bases at V and 4 bases at J, with 5 bases between. The length of the CDR3 is 11 residues.

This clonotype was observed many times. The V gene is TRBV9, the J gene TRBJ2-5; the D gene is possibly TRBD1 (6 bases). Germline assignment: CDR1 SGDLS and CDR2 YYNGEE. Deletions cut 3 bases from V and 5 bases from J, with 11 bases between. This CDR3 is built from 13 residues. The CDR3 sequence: CASSGTGTETQYF. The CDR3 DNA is TGTGCCAGCAGCGGAACAGGGACCGAGACCCAGTACTTC.

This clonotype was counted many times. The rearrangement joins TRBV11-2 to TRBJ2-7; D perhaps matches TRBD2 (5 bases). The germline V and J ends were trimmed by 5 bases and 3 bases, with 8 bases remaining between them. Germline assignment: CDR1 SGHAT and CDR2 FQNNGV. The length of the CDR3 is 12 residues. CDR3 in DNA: TGTGCCAGCAGCCTCCGGGACTACGAGCAGTACTTC. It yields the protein CASSLRDYEQYF.

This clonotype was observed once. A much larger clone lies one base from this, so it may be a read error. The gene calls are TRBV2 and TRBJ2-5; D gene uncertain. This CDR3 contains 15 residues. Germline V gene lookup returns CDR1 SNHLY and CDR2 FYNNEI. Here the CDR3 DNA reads TGTGCCAGCAGCGAGTCTCTAGGGCATCAAGAGGCCCAGTACTTC. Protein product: CASSESLGHQEAQYF.

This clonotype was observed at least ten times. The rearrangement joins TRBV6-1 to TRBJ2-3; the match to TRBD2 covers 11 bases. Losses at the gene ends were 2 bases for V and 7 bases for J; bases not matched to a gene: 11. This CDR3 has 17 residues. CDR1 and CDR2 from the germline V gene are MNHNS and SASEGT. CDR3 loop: CASSERILAGVSHTQYF. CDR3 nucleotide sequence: TGTGCCAGCAGTGAAAGGATACTAGCGGGGGTGTCACATACGCAGTATTTT.

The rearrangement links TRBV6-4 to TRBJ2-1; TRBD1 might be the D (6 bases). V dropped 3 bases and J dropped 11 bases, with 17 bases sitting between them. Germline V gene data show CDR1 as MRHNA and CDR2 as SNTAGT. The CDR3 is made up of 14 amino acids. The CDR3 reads CASSDKPGTYKQFF. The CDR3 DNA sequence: TGTGCCAGCAGTGATAAACCCGGGACATATAAGCAGTTCTTC.

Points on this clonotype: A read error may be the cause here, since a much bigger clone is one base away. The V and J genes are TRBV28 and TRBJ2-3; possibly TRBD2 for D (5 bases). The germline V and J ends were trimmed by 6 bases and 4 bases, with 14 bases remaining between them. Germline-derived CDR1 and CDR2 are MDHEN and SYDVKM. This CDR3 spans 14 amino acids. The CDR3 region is CASSRDGVADTQYF. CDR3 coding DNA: TGTGCCAGCAGCCGAGACGGGGTGGCAGATACGCAGTATTTT.

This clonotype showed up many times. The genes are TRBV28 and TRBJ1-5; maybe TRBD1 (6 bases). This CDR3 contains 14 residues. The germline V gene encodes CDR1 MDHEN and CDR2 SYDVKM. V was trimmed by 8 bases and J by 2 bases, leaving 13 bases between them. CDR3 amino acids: CASEPTGRNQPQHF. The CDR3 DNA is TGTGCCAGCGAGCCGACAGGACGCAATCAGCCCCAGCATTTT.

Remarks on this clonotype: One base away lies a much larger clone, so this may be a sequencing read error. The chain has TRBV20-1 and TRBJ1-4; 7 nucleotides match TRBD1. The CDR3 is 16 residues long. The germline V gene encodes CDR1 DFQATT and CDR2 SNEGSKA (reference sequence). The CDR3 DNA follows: TGCAGTGCTATCTACCAGGGGGTAGCAACTAGTGAAAAACTGTTTTTT. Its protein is CSAIYQGVATSEKLFF.

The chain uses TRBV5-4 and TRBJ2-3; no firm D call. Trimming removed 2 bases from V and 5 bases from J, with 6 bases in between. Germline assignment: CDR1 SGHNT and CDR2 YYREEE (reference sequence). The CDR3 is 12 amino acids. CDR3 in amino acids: CASSLDQDTQYF. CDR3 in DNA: TGTGCCAGCAGCTTAGATCAAGATACGCAGTATTTT. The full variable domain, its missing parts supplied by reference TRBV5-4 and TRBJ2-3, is ETGVTQSPTHLIKTRGQQVTLRCSSQSGHNTVSWYQQALGQGPQFIFQYYREEENGRGNFPPRFSGLQFPNYSSELNVNALELDDSALYLCASSLDQDTQYFGPGTRLTVL.

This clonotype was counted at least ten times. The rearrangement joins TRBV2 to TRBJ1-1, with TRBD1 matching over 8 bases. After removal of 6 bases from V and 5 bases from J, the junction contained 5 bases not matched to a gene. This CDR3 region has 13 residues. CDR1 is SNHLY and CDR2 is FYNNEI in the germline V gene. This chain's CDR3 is CASSDDRGTEAFF. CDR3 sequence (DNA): TGTGCCAGCAGCGACGACAGGGGAACTGAAGCTTTCTTT.

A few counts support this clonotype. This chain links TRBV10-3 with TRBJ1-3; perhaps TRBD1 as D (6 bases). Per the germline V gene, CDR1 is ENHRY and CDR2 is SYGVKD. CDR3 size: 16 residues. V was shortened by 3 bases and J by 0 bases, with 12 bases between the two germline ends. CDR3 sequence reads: CAISDQGPRSGNTIYF. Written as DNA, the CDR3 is TGTGCCATCAGTGATCAGGGGCCTCGCTCTGGAAACACCATATATTTT.

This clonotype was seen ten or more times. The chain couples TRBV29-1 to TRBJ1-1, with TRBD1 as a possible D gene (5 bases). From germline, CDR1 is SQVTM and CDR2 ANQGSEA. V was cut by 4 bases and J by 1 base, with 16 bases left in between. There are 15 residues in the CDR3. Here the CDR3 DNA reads TGCAGCGTTGCGGAGGCTCTGAGGGGGAACACTGAAGCTTTCTTT. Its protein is CSVAEALRGNTEAFF. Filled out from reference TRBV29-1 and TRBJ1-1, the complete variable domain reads SAVISQKPSRDICQRGTSLTIQCQVDSQVTMMFWYRQQPGQSLTLIATANQGSEATYESGFVIDKFPISRPNLTFSTLTVSNMSPEDSSIYLCSVAEALRGNTEAFFGQGTRLTVV.

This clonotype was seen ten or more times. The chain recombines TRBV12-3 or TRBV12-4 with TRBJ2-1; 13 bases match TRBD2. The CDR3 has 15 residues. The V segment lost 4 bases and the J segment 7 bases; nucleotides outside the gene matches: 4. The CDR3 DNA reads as TGTGCCAGCAGTTCCTCGGGACTAGCGGGGAATGAGCAGTTCTTC. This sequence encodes CASSSSGLAGNEQFF.

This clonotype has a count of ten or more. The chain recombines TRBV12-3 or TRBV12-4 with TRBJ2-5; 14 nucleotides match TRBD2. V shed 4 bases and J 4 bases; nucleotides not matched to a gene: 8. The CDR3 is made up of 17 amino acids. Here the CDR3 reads CASSSGLAGGIGETQYF. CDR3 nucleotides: TGTGCCAGCAGTTCAGGACTAGCGGGGGGAATAGGAGAGACCCAGTACTTC.

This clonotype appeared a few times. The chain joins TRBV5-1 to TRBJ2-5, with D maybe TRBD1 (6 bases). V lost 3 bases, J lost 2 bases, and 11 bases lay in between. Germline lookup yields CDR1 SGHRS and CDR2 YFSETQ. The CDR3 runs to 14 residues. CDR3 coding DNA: TGCGCCAGCAGCTATGGACAGTCACAAGAGACCCAGTACTTC. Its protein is CASSYGQSQETQYF.

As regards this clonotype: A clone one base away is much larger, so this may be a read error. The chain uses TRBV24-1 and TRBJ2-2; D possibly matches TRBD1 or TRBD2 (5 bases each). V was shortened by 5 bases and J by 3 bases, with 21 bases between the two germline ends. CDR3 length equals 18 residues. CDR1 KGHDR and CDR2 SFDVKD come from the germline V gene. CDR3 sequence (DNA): TGTGCCACCAGTGCTAAACCCTACCGGGGCTCTGACACCGGGGAGCTGTTTTTT. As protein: CATSAKPYRGSDTGELFF.